There are a few counts of the clone carrying this T cell receptor beta chain. In the authors' workflow: Researchers report that nucleated cell counts were estimated from reference gene primer amplification. Sequencing was performed with immunoSEQ multiplex PCR; in TCRdb, only in-frame clones are kept and a portion is missing. V and J calls and clone size are those listed in that table; D and trimming were worked out from the DNA. This table holds about 410,000 clones, less than 95% found once. With V trimmed by 0 bases and J by 1 base, 7 bases remained unmatched. This CDR3 contains 17 residues. Germline values: CDR1 LGHNT, CDR2 FRNRAP. Participants were aged roughly 18 to 89 years, lived in 25 or so US areas, and enrolled virtually. This entry belongs to a study of blood T cell repertoires in COVID-19.

J is TRBJ1-1 and V is TRBV12-5; 8 bases align to TRBD1. Sequenced: PBMCs or T cells enriched from blood (not recorded which). The sequence was obtained from a man younger than 35 who had recovered from COVID-19. The CDR3 sequence: CASGLVLSDRGNTEAFF. For the CDR3, the DNA is TGTGCTAGTGGTTTGGTACTAAGTGACAGGGGGAACACTGAAGCTTTCTTT.